The rows below give T cell receptor beta chains drawn from one sample of a study of blood T cell repertoires in COVID-19. The table came from immunoSEQ multiplex PCR; TCRdb's copy has only in-frame clones and leaves some out. The data show about 220,000 clones, around 84% seen once. The sequencing input was peripheral blood. These receptors were collected from a human donor in a cohort sampled during active COVID-19. The CDR3 runs from the conserved cysteine through the conserved F or W. The order of the fields is clone size, D gene, V gene, J gene, CDR3 DNA, CDR3 protein. A D gene is named only where the DNA matches it firmly. Size values are once, few and many counts, or a class for expanded clones, and some rows have none.

>few|-|TRBV27|TRBJ2-6
TGTGCCAGCAGTTTTAGTCAGAGGCTCTCTGGGGCCAACGTCCTGACTTTC
CASSFSQRLSGANVLTF
>-|-|TRBV6-5|TRBJ2-7
TGTGCCACCACGATCGAGGAACGCTACGAGCAGTACTTC
CATTIEERYEQYF
>-|-|TRBV21-1|TRBJ1-2
TGTGCCAGCAGCAAAACGGAGGGATCGATACGTCCGGGACACTATGGCTACACCTTC
CASSKTEGSIRPGHYGYTF
>-|-|TRBV30|TRBJ1-4
TGTGCCTGGAGTGCCGGACTTTCGGGGGAAAAACTGTTTTTT
CAWSAGLSGEKLFF
>once|-|TRBV7-2|TRBJ1-3
TGTGCCAGCACTCTCCCCCCGGGGGGCGGGGAAGGAAACACCATATATTTT
CASTLPPGGGEGNTIYF
>-|-|TRBV6-5|TRBJ1-6
TGTGCCAGCAGTCCCCAACGGGGAAGCTCACCCCTCCACTTT
CASSPQRGSSPLHF
>-|-|TRBV27|TRBJ2-4
TGTGCCAGCAGTTCCAGGTTAGCCAAAAACATTCAGTACTTC
CASSSRLAKNIQYF
>-|-|TRBV7-2|TRBJ1-1
TGTGCCAGCAGCTTTACAGGTCTCACTGAAGCTTTCTTT
CASSFTGLTEAFF
>-|TRBD1|TRBV24-1|TRBJ1-4
TGTGCCACCAGTGATGGTGGGACAGGGGGTGTGCTGTTTTTT
CATSDGGTGGVLFF
>few|TRBD1|TRBV19|TRBJ1-2
TGTGCCAGTAGAAGACCGGGACAGGGGCTGGACGGCTACACCTTC
CASRRPGQGLDGYTF
>-|-|TRBV6-6|TRBJ1-2
TGTGCCAGCAGTTACTCGAGGGATGGCTACACCTTC
CASSYSRDGYTF
>-|-|TRBV3-1/TRBV3-2|TRBJ1-6
TGTGCCAGCAGCCAAGACAGGGATTCACCCCTCCACTTT
CASSQDRDSPLHF
>-|TRBD1|TRBV6-1|TRBJ1-5
TGTGCCTCGGGGGGGACAGGGAATCAGCCCCAGCATTTT
CASGGTGNQPQHF
>-|TRBD1|TRBV6-1|TRBJ1-2
TGTGCCAGCAGTGAAGCAGGACAGGGCAACTATGGCTACACCTTC
CASSEAGQGNYGYTF
>-|-|TRBV7-2|TRBJ1-1
TGTGCCAGCAGCCCAGTCGGGGGGGGCACTGAAGCTTTCTTT
CASSPVGGGTEAFF
>-|TRBD1|TRBV27|TRBJ2-1
TGTGCCAGCAGTTTAATGGGGACAGGGTCCTACAATGAGCAGTTCTTC
CASSLMGTGSYNEQFF
>-|TRBD1|TRBV9|TRBJ1-4
TGTGCCAGCAGCGTAGCCGGGACAGGGCTTGAAAAACTGTTTTTT
CASSVAGTGLEKLFF
>-|-|TRBV3-1/TRBV3-2|TRBJ1-1
TGTGCCAGCAGCCAAGAGTGGGGCAGTGAAGCTTTCTTT
CASSQEWGSEAFF
>-|-|TRBV14|TRBJ1-1
TGTGCCAGCAGCCAAGTGGAGGGCAGGACTGAAGCTTTCTTT
CASSQVEGRTEAFF
>-|-|TRBV11-2|TRBJ2-2
TGTGCCAGCAGCCGAGCGCGCGGGAACACCGGGGAGCTGTTTTTT
CASSRARGNTGELFF
>-|-|TRBV7-2|TRBJ2-7
TGTGCCAGCAGCCCTTATCGGACTCCTCCCTACGAGCAGTACTTC
CASSPYRTPPYEQYF
>-|TRBD1|TRBV28|TRBJ1-5
TGTGCCAGCCAGACAGGGGGATATCAGCCCCAGCATTTT
CASQTGGYQPQHF
>-|-|TRBV3-1/TRBV3-2|TRBJ1-3
TGTGCCAGCAGCCTTAGCCTGGCGGGAAACACCATATATTTT
CASSLSLAGNTIYF
>-|-|TRBV30|TRBJ1-2
TGTGCCTGGCCCAGAGGTGCGGGCGGAGTATTAGGCTACACCTTC
CAWPRGAGGVLGYTF